The 21 T cell receptor gamma chains below all came from one sample that was sequenced in a study of Vδ1+ human thymocytes. Antigens for these TCRs are unknown. Extracted RNA was reverse transcribed into cDNA. CDR3 amplicons came from multiplex PCR with pooled V-gene forward and constant-region reverse primers. TCRdb reran clone calling via CATT on the multiplex PCR reads. The sample lists tens of thousands of gamma-chain clones; roughly an eighth were seen once. Findings and caveats of the study: Highly polyclonal TRG and TRD repertoires with Gaussian CDR3 length distributions appeared in thymus.

Sequences were obtained from Vdelta1+ gamma-delta thymocytes from the thymus. The subset here: FACS-sorted CD3+ TCRalphabeta- TCRVdelta1+ TCRVdelta2- thymocytes. The receptors derive from a child younger than two who had congenital heart surgery.

This clone was recorded a few times. The chain combines TRGV9 with TRGJP. This CDR3 comprises 18 residues. Germline V lookup: CDR1 GITISATS, CDR2 ISYDGTV (reference sequence). V shed 2 bases and J 3 bases; nucleotides not matched to a gene: 7. DNA for the CDR3: TGTGCCTTGTGGGAGGGCAGAGTGCAAGAGTTGGGCAAAAAAATCAAGGTATTT. Translated, it gives CALWEGRVQELGKKIKVF.

The chain recombines TRGV4 with TRGJP1. Germline lookup yields CDR1 EGSTGY and CDR2 YDSYTSSV. The CDR3 is 12 residues long. J lost 6 bases, V lost 6 bases, and 4 bases had no gene match. The CDR3 sequence: CATWIPGWFKIF. CDR3 nucleotide sequence: TGTGCCACCTGGATCCCTGGTTGGTTCAAGATATTT.

This clone has a handful of counts. The chain uses TRGV5 and TRGJ1 or TRGJ2. The CDR3 covers 14 residues. Germline V gene data show CDR1 as VINAFY and CDR2 as YDVSNSKD. Losses at the gene ends were 3 bases for V and 0 bases for J; bases not matched to a gene: 5. CDR3 DNA sequence: TGTGCCACCTGGGACCAATCGAATTATTATAAGAAACTCTTT. Translation: CATWDQSNYYKKLF.

Concerning this clone itself: Relative to the germline gene, one junction end is altered; a read error may explain this. The rearrangement uses TRGV4 and TRGJ1 or TRGJ2. This CDR3 comprises 15 residues. Per the germline V gene, CDR1 is EGSTGY and CDR2 is YDSYTSSV. DNA of the CDR3: TGTGCCACCTGGAATGGGCCCAACAATTATTATAAGAAACTCTTT. Its translation: CATWNGPNNYYKKLF.

This clone was seen more than once but under ten times. V and J are TRGV4 and TRGJ1 or TRGJ2. The CDR3 sequence is 13 residues long. CDR1 and CDR2 from the germline V gene are EGSTGY and YDSYTSSV. V lost 6 bases and J lost 9; bases outside the gene matches: 14. The CDR3 coding sequence is TGTGCCACCTGGCCTTCTCCTTTTGGTAAGAAACTCTTT. It specifies CATWPSPFGKKLF.

The rearrangement joins TRGV8 to TRGJ1 or TRGJ2. The germline V gene encodes CDR1 VENAVY and CDR2 YDSYNSRV. J lost 0 bases, V lost 4 bases, and 3 bases had no gene match. This CDR3 is built from 13 residues. Written as DNA, the CDR3 is TGTGCCACCTGGGAGACGAATTATTATAAGAAACTCTTT. This codes for CATWETNYYKKLF.

This clone has a handful of counts. Other nucleotide sequences in the sample specify the same CDR3. The chain recombines TRGV3 with TRGJ1 or TRGJ2. This CDR3 region has 11 residues. V was clipped by 3 bases and J by 9 bases; unmatched bases: 5. The germline gives CDR1 VTNTFY, CDR2 YDVSTARD (reference sequence). CDR3 loop: CATWDRLKKLF. In DNA form, the CDR3 reads TGTGCCACCTGGGACCGTCTTAAGAAACTCTTT.

This clone showed up just a few times. Since a much larger clone is just one base distant, this may be a read error. The chain couples TRGV9 to TRGJ1 or TRGJ2. V was clipped by 2 bases and J by 5 bases; unmatched bases: 3. Germline CDR1 is GITISATS and CDR2 is ISYDGTV (reference sequence). The CDR3 has 12 amino acids. The CDR3 loop reads CALWEGNYKKLF. The DNA of the CDR3 is TGTGCCTTGTGGGAGGGAAATTATAAGAAACTCTTT.

This clone was observed a handful of times. The chain joins TRGV5 to TRGJP1. The V gene end was trimmed by 0 bases and the J gene end by 8 bases; junction bases not matched to a gene: 6. CDR3 length equals 14 residues. In germline, CDR1 is VINAFY, CDR2 YDVSNSKD. CDR3 in DNA: TGTGCCACCTGGGACAGGCCGAACGGTTGGTTCAAGATATTT. It specifies CATWDRPNGWFKIF.

This sequence joins TRGV9 and TRGJ1 or TRGJ2. Germline-derived CDR1 and CDR2 are GITISATS and ISYDGTV (reference sequence). This CDR3 spans 12 amino acids. V was pared by 2 bases and J by 8 bases, with 6 bases of the junction left unmatched. The CDR3 nucleotides read TGTGCCTTGTGGGAGGAGGACCATAAGAAACTCTTT. Amino acids: CALWEEDHKKLF.

This clone came up a few times. Additional DNA sequences in this sample encode the identical CDR3. The chain carries TRGV4 and TRGJ1 or TRGJ2. V gave up 0 bases and J gave up 9 bases; unmatched junction bases: 5. The germline gives CDR1 EGSTGY, CDR2 YDSYTSSV. CDR3 size: 12 residues. The CDR3 nucleotides are TGTGCCACCTGGGATGGGCGGAGTAAGAAACTCTTT. Residues: CATWDGRSKKLF.

This clone was observed a few times. Relative to the germline gene, one junction end is altered; a read error may explain this. The rearrangement links TRGV4 to TRGJP1. The germline CDR1 and CDR2 sequences are EGSTGY and YDSYTSSV. The CDR3 spans 13 residues. CDR3 in amino acids: CATWNGRDWFKIF. CDR3 coding DNA: TGTGCCACCTGGAATGGGCGGGATTGGTTCAAGATATTT.

The chain employs TRGV3 and TRGJ1 or TRGJ2. Germline CDR1 reads VTNTFY; CDR2 reads YDVSTARD (reference sequence). The junction had 8 bases not matched to a gene; V was cut back by 0 bases and J by 3 bases. The CDR3 covers 15 residues. CDR3 sequence reads: CATWDRQRIYYKKLF. CDR3 DNA sequence: TGTGCCACCTGGGACAGGCAACGAATTTATTATAAGAAACTCTTT.

In this sample, this clone turned up a few times. V is TRGV9 and J is TRGJ1 or TRGJ2. Trimming took 2 bases from V and 11 from J; bases not matched to a gene: 9. The CDR3 extends over 12 amino acids. Germline V gene data show CDR1 as GITISATS and CDR2 as ISYDGTV (reference sequence). As DNA, the CDR3 is TGTGCCTTGTGGGAGGCGCAAGGCGAGAAACTCTTT. It yields the protein CALWEAQGEKLF.

The chain employs TRGV5 and TRGJP2. V lost 5 bases to trimming and J lost 0 bases; unmatched junction nucleotides: 12. The V gene's germline CDR1 is VINAFY and CDR2 YDVSNSKD. The length of the CDR3 is 17 residues. The CDR3: CATWAQLDYSSDWIKTF. In nucleotides, the CDR3 is TGTGCCACCTGGGCCCAATTGGATTATAGTAGTGATTGGATCAAGACGTTT.

The genes are TRGV9 and TRGJ1 or TRGJ2. The CDR3 consists of 11 residues. CDR1 is GITISATS and CDR2 is ISYDGTV in the germline V gene (reference sequence). The V gene end was trimmed by 0 bases and the J gene end by 12 bases; junction bases not matched to a gene: 5. The CDR3 coding sequence is TGTGCCTTGTGGGAGGTGCAATGGAAACTCTTT. Residues: CALWEVQWKLF.

V usage is TRGV8 and J usage is TRGJ1 or TRGJ2. The CDR3 consists of 14 residues. Germline CDR1 reads VENAVY; CDR2 reads YDSYNSRV. Unmatched junction bases numbered 12, after V lost 0 bases and J lost 10 bases. CDR3 in DNA: TGTGCCACCTGGGATAGGGAAAGGCGGGGAAAGAAACTCTTT. Amino acid sequence: CATWDRERRGKKLF.

In regard to this clone: Other nucleotide sequences in the sample specify the same CDR3. The genes are TRGV4 and TRGJ1 or TRGJ2. Germline V gene data show CDR1 as EGSTGY and CDR2 as YDSYTSSV. This CDR3 spans 14 amino acids. J was trimmed by 0 bases and V by 6 bases; bases with no gene match: 8. The CDR3 region is CATWNEGNYYKKLF. The CDR3 DNA follows: TGTGCCACCTGGAATGAGGGGAATTATTATAAGAAACTCTTT.

Only a few counts were recorded for this clone. The V gene is TRGV9, the J gene TRGJ1 or TRGJ2. CDR1 is GITISATS, CDR2 ISYDGTV, per germline (reference sequence). The CDR3 contains 14 residues. The ends lost 1 base at V and 3 bases at J; junction bases unmatched: 6. The CDR3 nucleotides read TGTGCCTTGTGGGAGGTCGACGCTTATTATAAGAAACTCTTT. It translates to CALWEVDAYYKKLF.

In regard to this clone: Different DNA sequences within this sample yield the same CDR3. V usage is TRGV9 and J usage is TRGJ1 or TRGJ2. CDR3 length equals 12 residues. V gave up 5 bases and J gave up 3 bases; unmatched junction bases: 4. In germline, CDR1 is GITISATS, CDR2 ISYDGTV (reference sequence). The CDR3 DNA sequence: TGTGCCTTGTGGGGCGTTTATTATAAGAAACTCTTT. Translated, it gives CALWGVYYKKLF.

This clone occurred once. The rearrangement joins TRGV5 to TRGJ1 or TRGJ2. This CDR3 spans 15 amino acids. V was pared by 0 bases and J by 7 bases, with 12 bases of the junction left unmatched. CDR1 and CDR2 (germline): VINAFY, YDVSNSKD. CDR3 sequence (DNA): TGTGCCACCTGGGACAGGCCGCCTTTTCGGTATAAGAAACTCTTT. Translating it yields CATWDRPPFRYKKLF.